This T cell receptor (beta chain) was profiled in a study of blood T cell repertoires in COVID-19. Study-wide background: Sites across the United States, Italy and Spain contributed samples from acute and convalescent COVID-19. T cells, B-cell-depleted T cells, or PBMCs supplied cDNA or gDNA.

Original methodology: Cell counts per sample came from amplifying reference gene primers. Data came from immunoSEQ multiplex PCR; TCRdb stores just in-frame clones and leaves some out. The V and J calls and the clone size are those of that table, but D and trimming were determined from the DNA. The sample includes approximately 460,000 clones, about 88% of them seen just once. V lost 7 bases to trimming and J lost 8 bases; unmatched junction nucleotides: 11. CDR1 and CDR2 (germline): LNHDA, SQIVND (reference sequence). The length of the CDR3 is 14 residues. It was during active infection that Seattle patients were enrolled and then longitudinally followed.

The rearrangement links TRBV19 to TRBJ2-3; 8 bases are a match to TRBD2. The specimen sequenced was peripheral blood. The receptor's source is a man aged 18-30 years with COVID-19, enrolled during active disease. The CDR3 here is CASIQAGAVGTQYF. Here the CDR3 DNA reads TGTGCCAGTATCCAAGCGGGGGCGGTCGGTACGCAGTATTTT. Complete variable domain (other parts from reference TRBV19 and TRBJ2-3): DGGITQSPKYLFRKEGQNVTLSCEQNLNHDAMYWYRQDPGQGLRLIYYSQIVNDFQKGDIAEGYSVSREKKESFPLTVTSAQKNPTAFYLCASIQAGAVGTQYFGPGTRLTVL.